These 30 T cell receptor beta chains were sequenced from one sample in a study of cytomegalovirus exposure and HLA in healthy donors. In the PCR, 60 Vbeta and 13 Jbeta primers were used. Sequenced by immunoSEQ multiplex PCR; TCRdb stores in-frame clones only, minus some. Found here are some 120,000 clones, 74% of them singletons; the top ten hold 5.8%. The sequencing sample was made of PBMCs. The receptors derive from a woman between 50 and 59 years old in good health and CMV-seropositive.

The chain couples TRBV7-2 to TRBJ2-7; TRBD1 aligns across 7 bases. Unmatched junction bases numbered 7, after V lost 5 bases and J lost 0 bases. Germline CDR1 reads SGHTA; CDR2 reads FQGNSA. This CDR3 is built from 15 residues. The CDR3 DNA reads TGTGCCAGCAGCCCGGACAGGTGGAGCTCCTACGAGCAGTACTTC. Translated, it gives CASSPDRWSSYEQYF.

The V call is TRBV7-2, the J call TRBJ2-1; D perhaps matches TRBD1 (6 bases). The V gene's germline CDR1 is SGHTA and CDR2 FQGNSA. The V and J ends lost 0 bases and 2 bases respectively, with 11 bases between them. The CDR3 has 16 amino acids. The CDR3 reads CASSLAPGVTYNEQFF. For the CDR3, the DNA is TGTGCCAGCAGCTTAGCGCCAGGGGTGACCTACAATGAGCAGTTCTTC.

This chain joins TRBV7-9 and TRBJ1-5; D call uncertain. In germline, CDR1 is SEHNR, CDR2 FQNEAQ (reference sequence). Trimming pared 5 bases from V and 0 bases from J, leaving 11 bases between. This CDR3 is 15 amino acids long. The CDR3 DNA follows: TGTGCCAGCAGCCCGAGAGGAGATAGCAATCAGCCCCAGCATTTT. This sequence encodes CASSPRGDSNQPQHF.

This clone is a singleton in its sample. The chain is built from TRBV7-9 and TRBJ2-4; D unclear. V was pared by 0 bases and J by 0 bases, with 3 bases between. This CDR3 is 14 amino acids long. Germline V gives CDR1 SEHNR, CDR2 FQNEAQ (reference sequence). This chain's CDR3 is CASSLALAKNIQYF. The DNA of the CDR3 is TGTGCCAGCAGCTTAGCCTTAGCCAAAAACATTCAGTACTTC.

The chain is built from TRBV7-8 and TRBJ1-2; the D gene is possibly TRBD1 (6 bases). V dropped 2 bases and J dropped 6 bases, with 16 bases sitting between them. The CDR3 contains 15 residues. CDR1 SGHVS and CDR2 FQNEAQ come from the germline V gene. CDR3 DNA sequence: TGTGCCAGCAGCTTACTACGGACAGACAACCATGGCTACACCTTC. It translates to CASSLLRTDNHGYTF. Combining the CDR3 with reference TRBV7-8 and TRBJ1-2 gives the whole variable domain GAGVSQSPRYKVAKRGQDVALRCDPISGHVSLFWYQQALGQGPEFLTYFQNEAQLDKSGLPSDRFFAERPEGSVSTLKIQRTQQEDSAVYLCASSLLRTDNHGYTFGSGTRLTVV.

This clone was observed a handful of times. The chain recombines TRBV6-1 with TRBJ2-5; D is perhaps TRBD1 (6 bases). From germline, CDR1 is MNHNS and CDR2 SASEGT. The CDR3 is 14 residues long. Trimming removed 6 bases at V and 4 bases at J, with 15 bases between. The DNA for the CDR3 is TGTGCCAGCAGCGACTTGGGGGCGGCAGAGACCCAGTACTTC. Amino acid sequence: CASSDLGAAETQYF.

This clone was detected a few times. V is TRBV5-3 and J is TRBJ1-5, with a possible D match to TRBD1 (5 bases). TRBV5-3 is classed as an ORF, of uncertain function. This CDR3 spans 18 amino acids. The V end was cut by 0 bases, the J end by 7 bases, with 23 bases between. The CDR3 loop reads CARSLEAGPQIEGQPQHF. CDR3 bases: TGTGCCAGAAGCTTGGAGGCGGGGCCCCAAATAGAGGGCCAGCCCCAGCATTTT.

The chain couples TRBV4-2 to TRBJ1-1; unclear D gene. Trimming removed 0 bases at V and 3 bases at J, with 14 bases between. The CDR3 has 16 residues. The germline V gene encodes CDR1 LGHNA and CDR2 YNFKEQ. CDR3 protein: CASSQEVARRDTEAFF. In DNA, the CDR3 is TGTGCCAGCAGCCAAGAGGTCGCGAGACGGGACACTGAAGCTTTCTTT.

The chain's CDR3 is CSARVETEAFF. The CDR3 DNA is TGCAGTGCTAGAGTGGAGACTGAAGCTTTCTTT. The J gene is TRBJ1-1, the V gene TRBV20-1; D unclear. The CDR3 consists of 11 residues. V was clipped by 1 base and J by 5 bases, with 5 bases between them. From germline, CDR1 is DFQATT and CDR2 SNEGSKA (reference sequence).

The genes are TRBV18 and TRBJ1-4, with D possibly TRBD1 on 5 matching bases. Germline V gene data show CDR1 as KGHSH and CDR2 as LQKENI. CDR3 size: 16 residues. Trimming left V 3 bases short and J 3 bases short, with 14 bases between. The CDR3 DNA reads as TGTGCCAGCTCACCGCAGCAGGGCGGATCTAATGAAAAACTGTTTTTT. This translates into CASSPQQGGSNEKLFF.

CDR3 in amino acids: CASSLSKGWGGDGYTF. DNA of the CDR3: TGTGCCAGCAGTTTATCAAAAGGATGGGGAGGTGACGGCTACACCTTC. This chain links TRBV27 with TRBJ1-2; D remains ambiguous. The V gene lost 0 bases and the J gene lost 8 bases, with 19 bases spanning the gap. Germline CDR1 and CDR2: MNHEY and SMNVEV (reference sequence). The CDR3 is 16 amino acids.

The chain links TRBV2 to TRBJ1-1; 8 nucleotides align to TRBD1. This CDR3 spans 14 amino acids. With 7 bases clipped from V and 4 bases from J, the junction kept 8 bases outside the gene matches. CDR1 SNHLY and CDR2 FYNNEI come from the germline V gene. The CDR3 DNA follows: TGTGCCAGCACAGGACAGGGTTCAGGCACTGAAGCTTTCTTT. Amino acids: CASTGQGSGTEAFF.

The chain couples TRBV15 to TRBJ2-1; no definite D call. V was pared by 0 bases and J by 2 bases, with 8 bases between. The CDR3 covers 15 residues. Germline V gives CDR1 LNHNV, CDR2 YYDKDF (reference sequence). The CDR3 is CATSRDRVAYNEQFF. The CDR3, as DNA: TGTGCCACCAGCAGAGATCGGGTAGCCTACAATGAGCAGTTCTTC.

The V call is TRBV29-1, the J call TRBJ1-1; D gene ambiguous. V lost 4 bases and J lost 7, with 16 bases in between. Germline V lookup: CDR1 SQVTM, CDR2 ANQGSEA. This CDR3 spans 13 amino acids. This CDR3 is CSVGGGRECEAFF. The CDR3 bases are TGCAGCGTTGGGGGAGGGCGGGAATGTGAAGCTTTCTTT.

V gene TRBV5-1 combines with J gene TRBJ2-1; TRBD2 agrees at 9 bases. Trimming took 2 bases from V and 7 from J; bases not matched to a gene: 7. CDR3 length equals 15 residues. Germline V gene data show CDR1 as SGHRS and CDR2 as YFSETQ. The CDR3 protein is CASSFRTSVSNEQFF. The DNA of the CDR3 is TGCGCCAGCAGCTTTCGGACTAGCGTTAGTAATGAGCAGTTCTTC. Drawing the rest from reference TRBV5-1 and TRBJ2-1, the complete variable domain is KAGVTQTPRYLIKTRGQQVTLSCSPISGHRSVSWYQQTPGQGLQFLFEYFSETQRNKGNFPGRFSGRQFSNSRSEMNVSTLELGDSALYLCASSFRTSVSNEQFFGPGTRLTVL.

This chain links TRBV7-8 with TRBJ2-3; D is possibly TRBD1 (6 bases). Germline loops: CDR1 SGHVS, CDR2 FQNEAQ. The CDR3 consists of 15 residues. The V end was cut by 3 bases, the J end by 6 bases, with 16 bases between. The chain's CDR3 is CASSFMDRFRDTQYF. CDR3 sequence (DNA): TGTGCCAGCAGCTTTATGGACAGATTTAGGGATACGCAGTATTTT.

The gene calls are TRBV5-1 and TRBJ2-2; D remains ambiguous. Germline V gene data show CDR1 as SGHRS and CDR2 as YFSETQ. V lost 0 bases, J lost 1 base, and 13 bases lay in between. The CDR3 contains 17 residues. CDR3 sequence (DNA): TGCGCCAGCAGCTTGGATAGCATGACCCTGAACACCGGGGAGCTGTTTTTT. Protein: CASSLDSMTLNTGELFF.

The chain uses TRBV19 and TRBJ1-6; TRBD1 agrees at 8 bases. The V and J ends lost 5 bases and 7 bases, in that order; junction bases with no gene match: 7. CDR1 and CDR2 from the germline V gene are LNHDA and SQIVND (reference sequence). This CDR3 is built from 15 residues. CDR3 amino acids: CASSYWTGRNSPLHF. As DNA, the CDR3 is TGTGCCAGTAGTTATTGGACAGGGCGCAATTCACCCCTCCACTTT.

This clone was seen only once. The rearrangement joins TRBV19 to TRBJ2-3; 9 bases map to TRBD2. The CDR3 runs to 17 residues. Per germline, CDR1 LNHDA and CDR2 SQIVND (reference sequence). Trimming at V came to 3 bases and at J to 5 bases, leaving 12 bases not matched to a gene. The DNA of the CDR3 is TGTGCCAGTAGTATGAATAGCCTAGCGGGGTCCGTAGATACGCAGTATTTT. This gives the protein CASSMNSLAGSVDTQYF.

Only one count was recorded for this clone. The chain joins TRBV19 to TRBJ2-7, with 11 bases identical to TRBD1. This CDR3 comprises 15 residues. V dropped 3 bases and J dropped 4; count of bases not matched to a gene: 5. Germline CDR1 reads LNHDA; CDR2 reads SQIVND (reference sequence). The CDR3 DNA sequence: TGTGCCAGTAGTATGACCGGGACAGGGGGTTACGAGCAGTACTTC. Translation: CASSMTGTGGYEQYF.

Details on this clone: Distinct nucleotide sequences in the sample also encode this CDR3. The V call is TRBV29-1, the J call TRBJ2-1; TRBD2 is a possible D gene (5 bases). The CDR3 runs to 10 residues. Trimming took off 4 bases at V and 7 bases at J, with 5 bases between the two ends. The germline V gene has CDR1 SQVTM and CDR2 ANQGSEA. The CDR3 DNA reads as TGCAGCGTTGGCGGGAATGAGCAGTTCTTC. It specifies CSVGGNEQFF.

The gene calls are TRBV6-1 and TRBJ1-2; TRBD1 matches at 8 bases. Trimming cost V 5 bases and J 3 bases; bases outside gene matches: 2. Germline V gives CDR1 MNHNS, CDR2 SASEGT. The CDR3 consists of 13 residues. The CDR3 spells CASSIQGDYGYTF. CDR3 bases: TGTGCCAGCAGTATACAGGGGGACTATGGCTACACCTTC.

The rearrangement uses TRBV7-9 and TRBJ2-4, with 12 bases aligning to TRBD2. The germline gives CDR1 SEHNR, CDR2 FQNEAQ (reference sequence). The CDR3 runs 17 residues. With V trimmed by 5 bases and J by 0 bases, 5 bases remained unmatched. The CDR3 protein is CASSPSGGALAKNIQYF. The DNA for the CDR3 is TGTGCCAGCAGCCCTAGCGGGGGGGCCCTAGCCAAAAACATTCAGTACTTC.

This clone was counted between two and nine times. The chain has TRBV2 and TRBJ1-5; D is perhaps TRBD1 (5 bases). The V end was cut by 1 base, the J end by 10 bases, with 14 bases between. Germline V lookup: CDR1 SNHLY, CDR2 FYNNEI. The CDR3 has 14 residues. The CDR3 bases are TGTGCCAGCAGTGAAGGCATCAGGGCCGCACCCCAGCATTTT. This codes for CASSEGIRAAPQHF.

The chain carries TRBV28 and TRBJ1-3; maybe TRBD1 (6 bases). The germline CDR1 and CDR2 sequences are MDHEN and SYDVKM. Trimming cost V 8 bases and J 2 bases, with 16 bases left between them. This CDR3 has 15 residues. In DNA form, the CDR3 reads TGTGCCAGCCTACATACAGGGTTCACTGGAAACACCATATATTTT. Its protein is CASLHTGFTGNTIYF.

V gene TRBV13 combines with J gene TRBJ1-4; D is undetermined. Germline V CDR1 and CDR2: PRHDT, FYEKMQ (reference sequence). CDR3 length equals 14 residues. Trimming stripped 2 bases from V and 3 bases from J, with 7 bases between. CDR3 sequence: CASSLRVSNEKLFF. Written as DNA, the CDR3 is TGTGCCAGCAGCTTACGTGTTTCTAATGAAAAACTGTTTTTT. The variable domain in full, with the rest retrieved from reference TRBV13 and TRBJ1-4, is AAGVIQSPRHLIKEKRETATLKCYPIPRHDTVYWYQQGPGQDPQFLISFYEKMQSDKGSIPDRFSAQQFSDYHSELNMSSLELGDSALYFCASSLRVSNEKLFFGSGTQLSVL.

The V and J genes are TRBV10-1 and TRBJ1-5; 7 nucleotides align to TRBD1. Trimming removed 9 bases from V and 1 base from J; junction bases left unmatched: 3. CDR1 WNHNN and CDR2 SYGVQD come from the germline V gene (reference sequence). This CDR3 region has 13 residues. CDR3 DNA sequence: TGCGCCAGGACAGGGTGGAGCAATCAGCCCCAGCATTTT. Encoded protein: CARTGWSNQPQHF.

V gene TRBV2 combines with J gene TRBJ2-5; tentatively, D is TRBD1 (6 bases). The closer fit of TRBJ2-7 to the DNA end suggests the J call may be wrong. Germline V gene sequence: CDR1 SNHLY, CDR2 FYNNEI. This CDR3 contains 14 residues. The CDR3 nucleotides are TGTGCCAGCAGTGGGGACATTAGCTCCTACGAGCAGTACTTC. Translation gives CASSGDISSYEQYF.

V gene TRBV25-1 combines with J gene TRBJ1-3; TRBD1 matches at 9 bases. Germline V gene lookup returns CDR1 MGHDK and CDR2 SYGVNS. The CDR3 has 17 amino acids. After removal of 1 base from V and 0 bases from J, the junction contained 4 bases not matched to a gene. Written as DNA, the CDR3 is TGTGCCAGCAGTGAATTGGGACAGGGCAACTCTGGAAACACCATATATTTT. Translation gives CASSELGQGNSGNTIYF. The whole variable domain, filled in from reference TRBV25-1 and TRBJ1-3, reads EADIYQTPRYLVIGTGKKITLECSQTMGHDKMYWYQQDPGMELHLIHYSYGVNSTEKGDLSSESTVSRIRTEHFPLTLESARPSHTSQYLCASSELGQGNSGNTIYFGEGSWLTVV.

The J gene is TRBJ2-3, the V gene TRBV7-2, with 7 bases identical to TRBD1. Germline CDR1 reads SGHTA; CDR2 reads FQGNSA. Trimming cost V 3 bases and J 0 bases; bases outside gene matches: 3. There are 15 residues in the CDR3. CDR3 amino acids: CASSFQQGSTDTQYF. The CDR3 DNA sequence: TGTGCCAGCAGCTTCCAACAGGGGAGCACAGATACGCAGTATTTT.